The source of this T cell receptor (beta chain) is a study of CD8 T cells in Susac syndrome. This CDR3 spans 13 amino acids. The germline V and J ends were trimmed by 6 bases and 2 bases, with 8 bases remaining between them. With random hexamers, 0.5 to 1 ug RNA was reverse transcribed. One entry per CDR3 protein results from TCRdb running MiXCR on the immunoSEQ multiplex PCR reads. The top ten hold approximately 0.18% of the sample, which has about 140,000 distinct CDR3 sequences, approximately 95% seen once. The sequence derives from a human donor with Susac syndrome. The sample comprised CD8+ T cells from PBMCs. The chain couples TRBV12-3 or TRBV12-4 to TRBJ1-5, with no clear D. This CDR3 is CASRGKGNQPQHF. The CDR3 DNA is TGTGCCAGCAGAGGGAAGGGCAATCAGCCCCAGCATTTT.